This TCR beta chain stems from a study of CD8 T cells in Susac syndrome. After extraction with the RNeasy kit, about 0.45 to 1 ug of the RNA was reverse transcribed using random hexamers. TCRdb used MiXCR to reprocess the immunoSEQ multiplex PCR reads, holding one entry per CDR3 protein. The profile shows 250,000 to 350,000 distinct CDR3 sequences, 70% to 90% of them singletons. This CDR3 has 15 residues. V dropped 3 bases and J dropped 1 base, with 13 bases sitting between them. Germline assignment: CDR1 LNHNV and CDR2 YYDKDF (reference sequence). This TCR was recovered from a human donor with multiple sclerosis. The sample taken for sequencing was CD8+ T cells from PBMCs. The chain couples TRBV15 to TRBJ2-7, with D possibly being TRBD1 (5 bases). CDR3 sequence reads: CATSSPQGVSYEQYF. CDR3 nucleotides: TGTGCCACCAGCAGCCCCCAAGGGGTTTCCTACGAGCAGTACTTC. The full variable domain, its missing parts supplied by reference TRBV15 and TRBJ2-7, is DAMVIQNPRYQVTQFGKPVTLSCSQTLNHNVMYWYQQKSSQAPKLLFHYYDKDFNNEADTPDNFQSRRPNTSFCFLDIRSPGLGDTAMYLCATSSPQGVSYEQYFGPGTRLTVT.